Below, one T cell receptor (beta chain) is given with its context. This sample is part of a study of blood T cell repertoires in COVID-19. Study-wide context: The United States, Italy and Spain supplied acute and convalescent COVID-19 samples.

V lost 1 base and J lost 4, with 13 bases in between. The V gene's germline CDR1 is MGHRA and CDR2 YSYEKL. The CDR3 loop spans 15 amino acids. TCRdb's copy holds only in-frame clones and misses some; the assay was immunoSEQ multiplex PCR. The top ten clones hold approximately 7.6% of a sample with around 220,000 clones, approximately 78% of them seen once. The TCR was taken from a woman of 80 years or more with COVID-19, enrolled during active disease. This chain joins TRBV4-1 and TRBJ1-2; D gene ambiguous. Sequencing was done on a sample of peripheral blood. The CDR3 sequence is CASSQVQATFYGYTF. The CDR3 nucleotides are TGCGCCAGCAGCCAAGTTCAGGCAACCTTCTATGGCTACACCTTC.